What follows is one T cell receptor beta chain and its context. As yet, its antigen is unknown. With 7 bases clipped from V and 4 bases from J, the junction kept 13 bases outside the gene matches. The CDR3 runs 19 residues. Germline lookup yields CDR1 LNHDA and CDR2 SQIVND (reference sequence). The PCR had 60 Vbeta and 13 Jbeta primers. Measured with immunoSEQ multiplex PCR; TCRdb has only the in-frame clones, and not every one. The sample includes 85,000 to 110,000 clones, around 65% seen only once; the top ten take around 3.3%. This sample is part of a study of cytomegalovirus exposure and HLA in healthy donors. General study points: V- and J-gene trimming of TCR beta was linked (in a later analysis) to a missense DCLRE1C variant. As a later analysis revealed, most CMV-associated TCR beta chains appeared HLA-restricted. An Asian-associated ancestry cluster reportedly showed fewer N-insertions than the approximately 670-donor mean in a later analysis. Excluded: some indistinguishable V segments such as TRBV6-2 and TRBV6-3.

The chain carries TRBV19 and TRBJ2-1, with TRBD2 matching 16 bases. Sequencing was performed on PBMCs. The TCR comes from a woman aged 50 to 65 in good health and CMV-seronegative. The CDR3 nucleotides read TGTGCCAGTAAGAAGCCGGGACTAGCGGGGGGGCGGGAGTACAATGAGCAGTTCTTC. This translates into CASKKPGLAGGREYNEQFF.